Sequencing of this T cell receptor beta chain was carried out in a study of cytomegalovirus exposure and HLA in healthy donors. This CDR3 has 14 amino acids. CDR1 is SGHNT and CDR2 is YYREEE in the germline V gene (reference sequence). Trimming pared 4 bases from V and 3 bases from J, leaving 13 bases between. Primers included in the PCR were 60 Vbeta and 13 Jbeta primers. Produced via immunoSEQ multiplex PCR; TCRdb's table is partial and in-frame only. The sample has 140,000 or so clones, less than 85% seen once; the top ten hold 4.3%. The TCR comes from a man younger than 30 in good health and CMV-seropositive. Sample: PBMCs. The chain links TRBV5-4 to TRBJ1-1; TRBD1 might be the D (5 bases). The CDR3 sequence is CASSLSGHDTEAFF. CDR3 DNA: TGTGCCAGCAGCCTTTCAGGGCATGACACTGAAGCTTTCTTT.